What follows are 14 T cell receptor beta chains derived from one specimen sequenced in a study of regulatory T cells in long-lasting Graves disease. Time point of the sample: newly diagnosed GD, antithyroid drugs for less than 3 months. PBMC-extracted RNA yielded the TCR library. Construction of the TCR beta libraries employed iRepertoire HTBI primers in conjunction with Arm-PCR of CDR3 regions. TCRdb fed the multiplex PCR reads into MiXCR, producing one record per CDR3 protein. The repertoire holds 500,000 or so distinct CDR3 sequences, with less than 15% as singletons. The same specimen was also included in a second study, on T cells in Graves' hyperthyroidism and ophthalmopathy.

The material was peripheral blood mononuclear cells (PBMCs), obtained at new diagnosis, from a patient treated with antithyroid drugs. The origin of the receptors is a woman aged 50 to 60 with Graves disease.

This clonotype showed up just a few times. A much larger clone differs from this one at a single base, so this may be a read error. The chain recombines TRBV29-1 with TRBJ2-1, with a possible D match to TRBD1 (6 bases). Germline V lookup: CDR1 SQVTM, CDR2 ANQGSEA. The CDR3 covers 14 residues. Written as DNA, the CDR3 is TGCAGCGTTGAGCTAGGGGGATATTACAATGAGCAGTCCTTC. Translated, it gives CSVELGGYYNEQSF.

In its sample, this clonotype was seen a few times. The chain couples TRBV7-3 to TRBJ2-3; TRBD2 matches at 10 bases. The CDR3 covers 15 residues. Germline CDR1 is SGHTA and CDR2 is FQGTGA. V gave up 1 base and J gave up 3 bases; unmatched junction bases: 1. CDR3 in amino acids: CASSLKLAGTDTQYF. CDR3 sequence (DNA): TGTGCCAGCAGCTTAAAACTAGCGGGGACAGATACGCAGTATTTT.

The genes are TRBV9 and TRBJ1-6; 7 nucleotides align to TRBD1. Germline V CDR1 and CDR2: SGDLS, YYNGEE. The CDR3 is made up of 14 amino acids. V dropped 4 bases and J dropped 4; count of bases not matched to a gene: 2. The chain's CDR3 is CASSQGVYNSPLHF. The CDR3 DNA reads as TGTGCCAGCAGCCAGGGGGTTTATAATTCACCCCTCCACTTT.

The V and J genes are TRBV7-2 and TRBJ1-1, with unresolved D. The CDR3 runs to 14 residues. Germline V gene data show CDR1 as SGHTA and CDR2 as FQGNSA. With 4 bases removed from V and 4 bases from J, the gap between germline ends came to 13 bases. The CDR3 here is CASSSRVGGTEAFF. CDR3 DNA sequence: TGTGCCAGCAGCTCAAGAGTGGGTGGCACTGAAGCTTTCTTT. The full variable domain, its missing parts supplied by reference TRBV7-2 and TRBJ1-1, is GAGVSQSPSNKVTEKGKDVELRCDPISGHTALYWYRQSLGQGLEFLIYFQGNSAPDKSGLPSDRFSAERTGGSVSTLTIQRTQQEDSAVYLCASSSRVGGTEAFFGQGTRLTVV.

In this sample, this clonotype turned up many times. The chain links TRBV28 to TRBJ1-1; D gene unclear. The germline V and J ends were trimmed by 6 bases and 3 bases, with 8 bases remaining between them. CDR1 and CDR2 from the germline V gene are MDHEN and SYDVKM. The CDR3 covers 12 residues. The CDR3 nucleotides read TGTGCCAGCAGCTCAAGAGACACTGAAGCTTTCTTT. Amino acid sequence: CASSSRDTEAFF.

Concerning this clonotype: Being one base from a much bigger clone, this may be a read error. The chain uses TRBV7-9 and TRBJ1-1; 11 bases fit TRBD1. CDR3 length: 18 amino acids. CDR1 is SEHNR, CDR2 FQNEAQ, per germline (reference sequence). CDR3 nucleotides: TGTGCCGGCAGCTTAGAAGGACAGGGGGCGTTTGTCGGCACTGAAGCTTTCTTT. Translation gives CAGSLEGQGAFVGTEAFF.

This clonotype was counted ten times or more. The chain has TRBV12-3 or TRBV12-4 and TRBJ2-3, with D maybe TRBD1 (5 bases). The length of the CDR3 is 16 residues. Trimming took 3 bases from V and 6 from J, leaving 19 bases between them. CDR3 residues: CASSFLGRRQPDTQYF. The CDR3, as DNA: TGTGCCAGCAGTTTTCTCGGAAGGCGACAGCCGGATACGCAGTATTTT.

A note on this clonotype: A read error may account for a junction end that differs from germline. J is TRBJ2-3 and V is TRBV4-1, with TRBD2 identical over 7 bases. The last part of the DNA fits TRBJ2-5 better; the J call may be wrong. Germline lookup yields CDR1 MGHRA and CDR2 YSYEKL. The CDR3 is 16 amino acids. CDR3 coding DNA: TGCGCCAGCGGCCAAGGTTGGGCGGGAGTGCGAGAGACCCAGTACTTC. It yields the protein CASGQGWAGVRETQYF.

This clonotype was seen many times. This chain uses TRBV5-1 with TRBJ2-2; no clear D. Germline V lookup: CDR1 SGHRS, CDR2 YFSETQ. This CDR3 is 15 amino acids long. V was trimmed by 0 bases and J by 6 bases, leaving 12 bases between them. The CDR3 DNA is TGCGCCAGCAGCTTGGGGCCTAGTGGTCCCGGGGAGCTGTTTTTT. Amino acid sequence: CASSLGPSGPGELFF. The full variable domain, with the rest looked up from reference TRBV5-1 and TRBJ2-2, is KAGVTQTPRYLIKTRGQQVTLSCSPISGHRSVSWYQQTPGQGLQFLFEYFSETQRNKGNFPGRFSGRQFSNSRSEMNVSTLELGDSALYLCASSLGPSGPGELFFGEGSRLTVL.

The chain combines TRBV9 with TRBJ2-5; the match to TRBD1 covers 7 bases. Germline V gene lookup returns CDR1 SGDLS and CDR2 YYNGEE. V shed 4 bases and J 1 base; nucleotides not matched to a gene: 7. The CDR3 extends over 15 amino acids. The CDR3 loop is CASSKSRQGQETQYF. DNA of the CDR3: TGTGCCAGCAGCAAAAGCAGACAGGGCCAAGAGACCCAGTACTTC.

The chain carries TRBV5-5 and TRBJ2-1; D gene unclear. Trimming left V 3 bases short and J 2 bases short, with 12 bases between. CDR3 length: 15 amino acids. Germline values: CDR1 SGHKS, CDR2 YYEKEE (reference sequence). CDR3 residues: CASSSQAPPYNEQFF. DNA for the CDR3: TGTGCCAGCAGCTCCCAAGCACCCCCCTACAATGAGCAGTTCTTC.

In its sample, this clonotype was seen many times. V gene TRBV20-1 combines with J gene TRBJ2-3, with D unresolved. The CDR3 extends over 13 amino acids. The V end lost 3 bases, the J end lost 0 bases, and 7 bases lay between the germline ends. Germline lookup yields CDR1 DFQATT and CDR2 SNEGSKA (reference sequence). Here the CDR3 reads CSASTPSTDTQYF. The CDR3 DNA is TGCAGTGCTAGTACCCCCAGCACAGATACGCAGTATTTT.

This chain uses TRBV30 with TRBJ2-3; 9 bases align to TRBD2. The CDR3 totals 15 residues. Trimming at V came to 1 base and at J to 2 bases, leaving 4 bases not matched to a gene. Germline V lookup: CDR1 GTSNPN, CDR2 SVGIG (reference sequence). The chain's CDR3 is CAWSALAGNTDTQYF. In DNA, the CDR3 is TGTGCCTGGAGTGCGCTAGCGGGGAACACAGATACGCAGTATTTT.

This clonotype was picked up a small number of times. The junction differs from germline at one of its ends, possibly a read error. V gene TRBV19 combines with J gene TRBJ2-5; possible D gene TRBD2, 5 bases. The CDR3 has 17 amino acids. The germline CDR1 and CDR2 sequences are LNHDA and SQIVND (reference sequence). The CDR3 nucleotides are TGTGCCAGTAGTATAGGAGGTCCGATGACTAATCAAGAGGCCCAGTACTTC. Protein product: CASSIGGPMTNQEAQYF.